This T cell receptor beta chain was identified during a study of shared clonotypes between healthy human individuals. The CDR3 extends over 13 amino acids. Trimming took 6 bases from V and 5 from J, leaving 10 bases between them. Germline CDR1 reads SNHLY; CDR2 reads FYNNEI. Only in-frame clones appear in the TCRdb table, and some are missing; sequencing was by immunoSEQ multiplex PCR. The sample has about 990,000 clones; about 84% are singletons. Sequencing was carried out using memory CD4+ T cells from PBMCs. The subset was: CD45RA-negative fraction. The clonotype originates from a man between 18 and 29 years old in good health. Some clones in this sample may be carry-over from other donors' samples. The chain is built from TRBV2 and TRBJ2-2, with D possibly TRBD1 on 6 matching bases. The CDR3 DNA sequence: TGTGCCAGCAGCGCAGGGGCGACCGGGGAGCTGTTTTTT. This sequence encodes CASSAGATGELFF.